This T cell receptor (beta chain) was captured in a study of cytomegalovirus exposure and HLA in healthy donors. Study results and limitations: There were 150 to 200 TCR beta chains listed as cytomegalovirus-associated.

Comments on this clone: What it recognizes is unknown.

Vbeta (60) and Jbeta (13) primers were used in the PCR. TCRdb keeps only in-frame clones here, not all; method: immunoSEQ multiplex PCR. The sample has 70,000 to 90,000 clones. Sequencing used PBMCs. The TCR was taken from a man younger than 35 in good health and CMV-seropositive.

CDR3 DNA: TGTGCCAGCAGTTTGGACAGGATTGACTATGGCTACACCTTC. As protein: CASSLDRIDYGYTF. The chain combines TRBV28 with TRBJ1-2; TRBD1 aligns across 7 bases. Germline-derived CDR1 and CDR2 are MDHEN and SYDVKM. V shed 3 bases and J 3 bases; nucleotides not matched to a gene: 4. The CDR3 has 14 amino acids.